Listed below are T cell receptor beta chains from one sample, sequenced in a study of shared clonotypes between healthy human individuals. Repertoires were generated with immunoSEQ multiplex PCR, while TCRdb's copy carries only in-frame clones and drops some. This table holds 2 million to 2.5 million clones, 80% to 95% found once. The sequencing input was naive CD4+ T cells from PBMCs. These receptors were taken from a man aged 18 to 29 in good health. Some clones in this sample may be carry-over from other donors' samples. The CDR3 runs from the conserved cysteine through the conserved F or W. The order of the fields is V gene, J gene, clone size, D gene, CDR3 protein, CDR3 DNA. D genes are given only for firm matches. Only some rows state a clone size, as once, few, many or a class for expanded clones.

TRBV7-2	TRBJ1-1	.	.	CASSLVWGLMNTEAFF	TGTGCCAGCAGCTTAGTTTGGGGGCTCATGAACACTGAAGCTTTCTTT
TRBV7-2	TRBJ2-5	.	TRBD2	CASSLVKASGSRETQYF	TGTGCCAGCAGCTTAGTTAAGGCTAGCGGGAGTAGAGAGACCCAGTACTTC
TRBV6-4	TRBJ2-1	.	TRBD2	CASPGREGLRNEQFF	TGTGCCAGCCCTGGGCGGGAGGGCCTTCGGAATGAGCAGTTCTTC
TRBV2	TRBJ2-1	.	.	CASIYSPTRNEQFF	TGTGCCAGCATATATAGCCCCACCCGAAATGAGCAGTTCTTC
TRBV9	TRBJ2-2	.	.	CASSLMGGGGSTGELFF	TGTGCCAGCAGCCTCATGGGAGGTGGTGGAAGTACCGGGGAGCTGTTTTTT
TRBV25-1	TRBJ2-1	.	.	CASSEFELSVGNEQFF	TGTGCCAGCAGTGAATTTGAGCTCTCCGTGGGCAATGAGCAGTTCTTC
TRBV2	TRBJ1-4	few	TRBD1	CASNKGQGVELFF	TGTGCCAGCAATAAGGGCCAGGGGGTGGAACTGTTTTTT
TRBV15	TRBJ2-2	.	.	CATSRDFDRSSVTGELFF	TGTGCCACCAGCAGAGATTTCGACAGGTCTAGCGTTACCGGGGAGCTGTTTTTT
TRBV6-5	TRBJ1-4	.	TRBD1	CASSWDRINEKLFF	TGTGCCAGCAGCTGGGACAGGATAAATGAAAAACTGTTTTTT
TRBV6-5	TRBJ2-1	.	TRBD2	CASNGLAGDGDEQFF	TGTGCCAGCAACGGACTAGCGGGAGATGGGGATGAGCAGTTCTTC
TRBV11-1	TRBJ2-3	.	.	CASSPPRARGGGSTDTQYF	TGTGCCAGCAGCCCACCACGAGCCCGAGGAGGAGGGTCCACAGATACGCAGTATTTT
TRBV7-2	TRBJ2-1	.	.	CAIRTESSYNEQFF	TGTGCCATTCGGACGGAAAGCTCCTACAATGAGCAGTTCTTC
TRBV19	TRBJ1-4	.	TRBD1	CASSIGQGLVNEKLFF	TGTGCCAGTAGTATAGGACAGGGCCTTGTTAATGAAAAACTGTTTTTT
TRBV7-2	TRBJ1-1	.	.	CASSPEGLDEAFF	TGTGCCAGCAGCCCGGAGGGGTTGGATGAAGCTTTCTTT
TRBV27	TRBJ2-1	.	TRBD1	CASSLQGASYNEQFF	TGTGCCAGCAGTCTTCAGGGGGCCTCCTACAATGAGCAGTTCTTC
TRBV29-1	TRBJ2-1	once	.	CSLTGPGEQFF	TGCAGCCTCACCGGGCCGGGGGAGCAGTTCTTC
TRBV28	TRBJ2-7	.	.	CASRFQGGEYEQYF	TGTGCCAGCAGATTCCAGGGGGGGGAGTACGAGCAGTACTTC
TRBV2	TRBJ2-7	.	TRBD1	CAIRTGVYEQYF	TGTGCCATCCGGACAGGGGTCTACGAGCAGTACTTC
TRBV4-1	TRBJ1-1	few	.	CASSQPRGEAFF	TGCGCCAGCAGCCAACCTCGGGGTGAAGCTTTCTTT
TRBV5-1	TRBJ2-5	.	.	CASSPVPGPGETQYF	TGCGCCAGCAGCCCTGTTCCGGGTCCGGGAGAGACCCAGTACTTC
TRBV7-8	TRBJ2-7	.	.	CASSLDRSSSYEQYF	TGTGCCAGCAGCTTGGATCGATCTAGCTCCTACGAGCAGTACTTC
TRBV29-1	TRBJ2-1	once	TRBD2	CSWREGSEFF	TGCAGCTGGCGGGAGGGCTCAGAGTTCTTC
TRBV28	TRBJ2-5	.	.	CASKGSLETQYF	TGTGCCAGCAAGGGGAGCTTAGAGACCCAGTACTTC
TRBV7-3	TRBJ2-7	.	TRBD2	CASSTRTSGRDEQYF	TGTGCCAGCAGCACCCGGACTAGCGGGAGGGACGAGCAGTACTTC
TRBV5-6	TRBJ1-1	.	TRBD1	CASSQGQIMNTEAFF	TGTGCCAGCAGCCAGGGACAGATCATGAACACTGAAGCTTTCTTT
TRBV6-1	TRBJ2-3	.	TRBD2	CASSESGRYTDTQYF	TGTGCCAGCAGTGAAAGCGGGAGGTACACAGATACGCAGTATTTT
TRBV9	TRBJ1-1	few	.	CASSALLTEATEAFF	TGTGCCAGCAGCGCACTCCTGACGGAAGCCACTGAAGCTTTCTTT
TRBV5-1	TRBJ1-5	.	.	CASSLDGRGGFQPQHF	TGCGCCAGCAGCTTGGATGGAAGGGGCGGTTTTCAGCCCCAGCATTTT
TRBV7-3	TRBJ2-1	.	.	CASSPGLAPYNEQFF	TGTGCCAGCAGCCCTGGGCTAGCGCCTTACAATGAGCAGTTCTTC
TRBV27	TRBJ1-1	.	.	CASHPVRGHGTEAFF	TGTGCCAGCCACCCGGTTCGGGGCCACGGAACTGAAGCTTTCTTT
TRBV9	TRBJ2-7	.	TRBD2	CASSVEGAGFYEQYF	TGTGCCAGCAGCGTAGAAGGAGCGGGATTCTACGAGCAGTACTTC
TRBV28	TRBJ1-4	.	.	CATKSFQGLEKLFF	TGTGCCACCAAATCCTTTCAGGGGTTGGAAAAACTGTTTTTT
TRBV5-5	TRBJ2-3	.	.	CASSYFQGSTDTQYF	TGTGCCAGCAGCTATTTCCAGGGGAGCACAGATACGCAGTATTTT
TRBV5-4	TRBJ2-5	.	TRBD2	CASSLAGGTSGRAETQYF	TGTGCCAGCAGCTTGGCCGGCGGGACTAGCGGGAGGGCCGAGACCCAGTACTTC
TRBV9	TRBJ2-2	.	.	CASSVDANTGELFF	TGTGCCAGCAGCGTAGATGCGAACACCGGGGAGCTGTTTTTT
TRBV6-1	TRBJ2-7	.	.	CASSTDGSYEQYF	TGTGCCAGCAGTACGGACGGGTCCTACGAGCAGTACTTC
TRBV19	TRBJ2-7	.	TRBD1	CASSIRDSTYEQYF	TGTGCCAGTAGTATCAGGGACAGTACCTACGAGCAGTACTTC
TRBV6-5	TRBJ2-1	once	.	CASSRGGPTYNEQFF	TGTGCCAGCAGCCGGGGTGGACCTACCTACAATGAGCAGTTCTTC
TRBV27	TRBJ1-5	.	.	CASSLSTNNQPQHF	TGTGCCAGCAGTTTATCGACCAACAATCAGCCCCAGCATTTT
TRBV28	TRBJ1-1	.	.	CASRYGWGENTEAFF	TGTGCCAGCAGGTACGGTTGGGGGGAAAACACTGAAGCTTTCTTT
TRBV18	TRBJ2-7	.	.	CASSPPAAYEQYF	TGTGCCAGCTCACCACCCGCAGCCTACGAGCAGTACTTC
TRBV5-4	TRBJ2-3	.	TRBD2	CASTLGGRAKGTDTQYF	TGTGCCAGCACCCTCGGCGGGAGGGCCAAGGGCACAGATACGCAGTATTTT
TRBV7-9	TRBJ2-7	.	.	CASSLVPSYEQYF	TGTGCCAGCAGCTTAGTCCCTAGCTACGAGCAGTACTTC
TRBV5-1	TRBJ2-1	.	.	CASSLGSGASYNEQFF	TGCGCCAGCAGCTTGGGGTCCGGGGCGTCCTACAATGAGCAGTTCTTC
TRBV19	TRBJ1-2	.	TRBD1	CASSPTGGIYGYTF	TGTGCCAGTAGTCCGACAGGGGGAATATATGGCTACACCTTC
TRBV9	TRBJ2-7	.	TRBD2	CASSAGASGTLQYF	TGTGCCAGCAGCGCCGGGGCTAGCGGGACCCTGCAGTACTTC
TRBV6-5	TRBJ1-2	.	TRBD1	CASSPDRKRNYGYTF	TGTGCCAGCAGCCCGGACAGGAAAAGGAACTATGGCTACACCTTC
TRBV9	TRBJ2-7	.	TRBD2	CASSAGLAGYEQYF	TGTGCCAGCAGCGCGGGACTAGCGGGCTACGAGCAGTACTTC
TRBV7-3	TRBJ1-5	.	.	CASSPRRASNQPQHF	TGTGCCAGCAGCCCACGTAGGGCTAGCAATCAGCCCCAGCATTTT
TRBV7-9	TRBJ2-1	.	TRBD2	CASSPLPFGGSSYNEQFF	TGTGCCAGCAGCCCCCTTCCCTTTGGCGGGAGCTCCTACAATGAGCAGTTCTTC
TRBV27	TRBJ1-5	few	TRBD1	CASSFGTGGSNQPQHF	TGTGCCAGCAGTTTCGGGACAGGGGGGAGCAATCAGCCCCAGCATTTT
TRBV7-2	TRBJ2-7	.	.	CASSLGYASYEQYF	TGTGCCAGCAGCTTAGGGTACGCATCCTACGAGCAGTACTTC
TRBV2	TRBJ1-4	.	.	CASSDRVSNEKLFF	TGTGCCAGCAGTGACAGAGTATCTAATGAAAAACTGTTTTTT
TRBV4-3	TRBJ1-2	once	.	CASSQVTGLPYGYTF	TGCGCCAGCAGCCAAGTTACAGGCCTTCCCTATGGCTACACCTTC
TRBV7-9	TRBJ2-1	once	.	CASSWDGAASYNEQFF	TGTGCCAGCAGCTGGGATGGGGCGGCCTCCTACAATGAGCAGTTCTTC
TRBV4-2	TRBJ2-3	.	.	CASSQGGSGSTDTQYF	TGTGCCAGCAGCCAAGGTGGTAGCGGTAGCACAGATACGCAGTATTTT
TRBV6-6	TRBJ1-3	.	.	CASSYSMGNTIYF	TGTGCCAGCAGTTACTCGATGGGAAACACCATATATTTT